Shown below are 13 T cell receptor beta chains from a single sample sequenced in a study of shared clonotypes between healthy human individuals. Some clones are missing from TCRdb's copy, which holds only in-frame ones; the method was immunoSEQ multiplex PCR. The table includes approximately 1.4 million clones, 95% to 99% detected once. Sequenced: naive CD4+ T cells sorted from blood. The subset: CD45RA+ positively selected. These TCRs come from a man aged 25-40 years in good health.

The V gene is TRBV29-1, the J gene TRBJ2-1; D not certain. CDR1 SQVTM and CDR2 ANQGSEA come from the germline V gene. V was shortened by 6 bases and J by 0 bases, with 12 bases between the two germline ends. CDR3 length equals 14 residues. CDR3 coding DNA: TGCAGCGTCGAACCGGTTAGCTCCTACAATGAGCAGTTCTTC. The encoded protein is CSVEPVSSYNEQFF.

The gene calls are TRBV5-1 and TRBJ2-3, with 7 bases fitting TRBD1. V was clipped by 2 bases and J by 5 bases; unmatched bases: 5. CDR3 size: 14 residues. Germline V gene lookup returns CDR1 SGHRS and CDR2 YFSETQ. As DNA, the CDR3 is TGCGCCAGCAGCTTTGACAGGGCTAGAGATACGCAGTATTTT. Translating gives CASSFDRARDTQYF.

The genes are TRBV5-1 and TRBJ2-2; TRBD1 might be the D (6 bases). Trimming left V 2 bases short and J 4 bases short, with 12 bases between. Germline CDR1 is SGHRS and CDR2 is YFSETQ. CDR3 length: 15 amino acids. The CDR3 coding sequence is TGCGCCAGCAGCTTTGGGGGCCCGGGCACCGGGGAGCTGTTTTTT. Translated: CASSFGGPGTGELFF. The full variable domain, in which reference TRBV5-1 and TRBJ2-2 provide the parts outside the CDR3, is KAGVTQTPRYLIKTRGQQVTLSCSPISGHRSVSWYQQTPGQGLQFLFEYFSETQRNKGNFPGRFSGRQFSNSRSEMNVSTLELGDSALYLCASSFGGPGTGELFFGEGSRLTVL.

This clone was found once. The chain employs TRBV6-5 and TRBJ1-3; unclear D gene. The CDR3 contains 14 residues. The germline V gene has CDR1 MNHEY and CDR2 SVGAGI. Deletions cut 0 bases from V and 2 bases from J, with 5 bases between. In DNA form, the CDR3 reads TGTGCCAGCAGTTACTCTGAAGCTGGAAACACCATATATTTT. Translated: CASSYSEAGNTIYF.

The chain carries TRBV7-8 and TRBJ2-3; TRBD2 matches at 9 bases. The V gene's germline CDR1 is SGHVS and CDR2 FQNEAQ. This CDR3 is built from 16 residues. Trimming took 4 bases from V and 6 from J; bases not matched to a gene: 11. CDR3 bases: TGTGCCAGCAGCTCGACTGGTAGCGGGAGATATGATACGCAGTATTTT. Protein: CASSSTGSGRYDTQYF.

This chain connects TRBV28 to TRBJ2-5; D unclear. The V gene's germline CDR1 is MDHEN and CDR2 SYDVKM. Trimming stripped 3 bases from V and 3 bases from J, with 8 bases between. CDR3 length: 13 amino acids. The CDR3 region is CASSFYRKETQYF. For the CDR3, the DNA is TGTGCCAGCAGTTTTTACAGAAAAGAGACCCAGTACTTC. The variable domain in full, completed from reference TRBV28 and TRBJ2-5, reads DVKVTQSSRYLVKRTGEKVFLECVQDMDHENMFWYRQDPGLGLRLIYFSYDVKMKEKGDIPEGYSVSREKKERFSLILESASTNQTSMYLCASSFYRKETQYFGPGTRLLVL.

The chain recombines TRBV30 with TRBJ2-5; a possible D gene is TRBD1 (6 bases). Germline lookup yields CDR1 GTSNPN and CDR2 SVGIG (reference sequence). The V end lost 1 base, the J end lost 3 bases, and 9 bases lay between the germline ends. The length of the CDR3 is 13 residues. CDR3 protein: CAWSAGAKETQYF. The CDR3 coding sequence is TGTGCCTGGAGTGCAGGGGCAAAAGAGACCCAGTACTTC.

This chain connects TRBV7-9 to TRBJ1-3, with 8 bases that match TRBD1. Germline CDR1 reads SEHNR; CDR2 reads FQNEAQ (reference sequence). V was pared by 4 bases and J by 1 base, with 6 bases of the junction left unmatched. The CDR3 loop spans 16 amino acids. The CDR3 sequence is CASSSRQGMSGNTIYF. CDR3 nucleotide sequence: TGTGCCAGCAGCTCAAGACAGGGGATGTCTGGAAACACCATATATTTT.

V and J are TRBV27 and TRBJ2-2, with TRBD1 as a possible D gene (8 bases). This CDR3 is built from 16 residues. Germline assignment: CDR1 MNHEY and CDR2 SMNVEV (reference sequence). The germline V and J ends were trimmed by 6 bases and 7 bases, with 21 bases remaining between them. The CDR3, as DNA: TGTGCCAGCAGACCTGGACAGGGAGGGTTCGTCGGGGAGCTGTTTTTT. As protein: CASRPGQGGFVGELFF.

The chain is built from TRBV7-6 and TRBJ2-5, with no clear D. Germline-derived CDR1 and CDR2 are SGHVS and FNYEAQ. The CDR3 is 14 amino acids. Trimming shortened V by 1 base and J by 3 bases, and 9 bases separated the two germline ends. The CDR3 region is CASSLDVGEETQYF. The CDR3 nucleotides are TGTGCCAGCAGCTTAGATGTTGGTGAAGAGACCCAGTACTTC. Using reference TRBV7-6 and TRBJ2-5 for the parts outside the CDR3, the full variable domain is GAGVSQSPRYKVTKRGQDVALRCDPISGHVSLYWYRQALGQGPEFLTYFNYEAQQDKSGLPNDRFSAERPEGSISTLTIQRTEQRDSAMYRCASSLDVGEETQYFGPGTRLLVL.

This clone appeared once. This sequence joins TRBV11-2 and TRBJ2-7; 11 nucleotides agree with TRBD2. Germline V gene data show CDR1 as SGHAT and CDR2 as FQNNGV. The CDR3 contains 15 residues. Trimming took 5 bases from V and 3 from J; bases not matched to a gene: 6. The CDR3 bases are TGTGCCAGCAGCCAGCGTGGGACTAGCGGCTACGAGCAGTACTTC. Its translation: CASSQRGTSGYEQYF.

This clone was picked up one time. The chain uses TRBV28 and TRBJ1-5; D is undetermined. The CDR3 covers 14 residues. Germline CDR1 MDHEN, CDR2 SYDVKM. Between the trimmed V and J ends, which lost 5 bases and 3 bases, there was a span of 11 bases. CDR3 sequence reads: CASSLRTVNQPQHF. In DNA, the CDR3 is TGTGCCAGCAGTCTACGGACCGTCAATCAGCCCCAGCATTTT. Filled out from reference TRBV28 and TRBJ1-5, the complete variable domain reads DVKVTQSSRYLVKRTGEKVFLECVQDMDHENMFWYRQDPGLGLRLIYFSYDVKMKEKGDIPEGYSVSREKKERFSLILESASTNQTSMYLCASSLRTVNQPQHFGDGTRLSIL.

To note about this clone: This same CDR3 is encoded by further DNA sequences in the sample. The genes are TRBV11-2 and TRBJ2-7; tentative D call: TRBD1 (6 bases). From germline, CDR1 is SGHAT and CDR2 FQNNGV. The ends were cut back, 1 base at V and 4 bases at J, with 8 bases in the middle. The CDR3 sequence is 13 residues long. DNA for the CDR3: TGTGCCAGCAGCTTAGCCGGGACATACGAGCAGTACTTC. This encodes CASSLAGTYEQYF. The full variable domain, in which reference TRBV11-2 and TRBJ2-7 provide the parts outside the CDR3, is EAGVAQSPRYKIIEKRQSVAFWCNPISGHATLYWYQQILGQGPKLLIQFQNNGVVDDSQLPKDRFSAERLKGVDSTLKIQPAKLEDSAVYLCASSLAGTYEQYFGPGTRLTVT.